This record covers a single T cell receptor beta chain. This table comes from immunoSEQ multiplex PCR, and its TCRdb copy is limited to in-frame clones, with some not included. Of fewer than 90,000 clones listed, approximately 91% are singletons. The data were obtained in a study of T cell responses to AZD1222 COVID-19 vaccine. The receptor comes from an adult in good health. The input for sequencing was peripheral blood, taken on day 0 of AZD1222 vaccination.

The CDR3 bases are TGCGCCAGCAGCTTGGACAGGGGAGGAACCGGGGAGCTGTTTTTT. Translated: CASSLDRGGTGELFF. The chain is built from TRBV5-1 and TRBJ2-2; possible D gene TRBD1, 7 bases. V lost 0 bases, J lost 5 bases, and 11 bases lay in between. From germline, CDR1 is SGHRS and CDR2 YFSETQ. The CDR3 has 15 residues. Supplemented by reference TRBV5-1 and TRBJ2-2, the full variable domain reads KAGVTQTPRYLIKTRGQQVTLSCSPISGHRSVSWYQQTPGQGLQFLFEYFSETQRNKGNFPGRFSGRQFSNSRSEMNVSTLELGDSALYLCASSLDRGGTGELFFGEGSRLTVL.